In this sample, the clone carrying this T cell receptor beta chain turned up a few times. MiXCR was run by TCRdb on the 5' RACE reads, yielding one entry per CDR3 protein. The repertoire consists of tens of thousands of distinct CDR3 sequences, with roughly 12% occurring once and the leading ten covering about 38%. This sample's time point: sample taken at primary tumor resection. This sample is drawn from a study of spatial heterogeneity in lung cancer. The source material was PBMCs, sampled at surgery. The sequence came from a male donor with early-stage non-small cell lung cancer.

The CDR3 DNA is TGTGCCTGGGGGACGGGGGGCTCAAACACAGATACGCAGTATTTT. Translating it yields CAWGTGGSNTDTQYF. This chain joins TRBV30 and TRBJ2-3; TRBD2 might be the D (7 bases). CDR1 and CDR2 from the germline V gene are GTSNPN and SVGIG (reference sequence). V lost 5 bases to trimming and J lost 2 bases, with 17 bases between them. The CDR3 extends over 15 amino acids.